Following are 3 T cell receptor beta chains from one sample sequenced in a study of T cell responses to AZD1222 COVID-19 vaccine. Here immunoSEQ multiplex PCR was the method, and the copy in TCRdb shows in-frame clones only, minus some. The repertoire has about 100,000 clones, roughly 84% of them found once; the top ten carry approximately 15%. The sequencing here drew on peripheral blood, taken on day 0 of AZD1222 vaccination. The receptors come from an adult in good health.

The chain links TRBV2 to TRBJ1-6; 7 nucleotides line up with TRBD1. The CDR3 is 14 residues long. Germline V gives CDR1 SNHLY, CDR2 FYNNEI. Unmatched junction bases numbered 3, after V lost 4 bases and J lost 6 bases. The CDR3 nucleotides read TGTGCCAGCAGTGGACAGGGAATTAATTCACCCCTCCACTTT. It codes for CASSGQGINSPLHF. Full variable domain (missing parts from reference TRBV2 and TRBJ1-6): EPEVTQTPSHQVTQMGQEVILRCVPISNHLYFYWYRQILGQKVEFLVSFYNNEISEKSEIFDDQFSVERPDGSNFTLKIRSTKLEDSAMYFCASSGQGINSPLHFGNGTRLTVT.

The chain has TRBV28 and TRBJ1-2, with 7 nucleotides matching TRBD1. This CDR3 spans 14 amino acids. CDR1 and CDR2 from the germline V gene are MDHEN and SYDVKM. V lost 2 bases to trimming and J lost 7 bases; unmatched junction nucleotides: 7. CDR3: CASSLLAGGSGYTF. Here the CDR3 DNA reads TGTGCCAGCAGTTTACTGGCAGGGGGAAGTGGCTACACCTTC.

With regard to this clone: A read error may produce the germline difference seen at one junction end. Here the CDR3 DNA reads TGTGCCAGCAGTACCGGGACCCGTCTGAACTTC. This translates into CASSTGTRLNF. The chain links TRBV28 to TRBJ2-7; D possibly matches TRBD1 or TRBD2 (5 bases each). Germline lookup yields CDR1 MDHEN and CDR2 SYDVKM. CDR3 length: 11 residues. Drawing the rest from reference TRBV28 and TRBJ2-7, the complete variable domain is DVKVTQSSRYLVKRTGEKVFLECVQDMDHENMFWYRQDPGLGLRLIYFSYDVKMKEKGDIPEGYSVSREKKERFSLILESASTNQTSMYLCASSTGTRLNFGPGTRLTVT.